These 29 T cell receptor beta chains were sequenced from one sample in a study of CD8 T cells in ankylosing spondylitis. Study outcomes and limitations: What appeared characteristic of ankylosing spondylitis blood was a TCR beta motif of 7 or 8 highly homologous variants.

No antigen has been identified for these receptors. TCRdb recomputed calls from the 5' RACE reads with MiXCR, one row per CDR3 protein. The sample consists of a few hundred thousand distinct CDR3 sequences, 7.5% to 9% of them appearing once. Input material: blood, either unsorted or a sorted T cell fraction (not recorded which). These receptors were obtained from a male donor with ankylosing spondylitis.

This clonotype showed up just a few times. The chain couples TRBV30 to TRBJ2-1; D is perhaps TRBD2 (5 bases). V gave up 2 bases and J gave up 4 bases, with 9 bases separating them. This CDR3 contains 13 residues. CDR1 is GTSNPN, CDR2 SVGIG, per germline (reference sequence). This CDR3 is CAWSSGNYNEQFF. The CDR3, as DNA: TGTGCCTGGAGTAGCGGAAATTACAATGAGCAGTTCTTC.

This clonotype was counted at least ten times. The V and J genes are TRBV7-3 and TRBJ2-3; the D is unclear. The length of the CDR3 is 16 residues. The V end lost 0 bases, the J end lost 3 bases, and 13 bases lay between the germline ends. Germline CDR1 is SGHTA and CDR2 is FQGTGA. The CDR3 sequence is CASSLTRPGRTDTQYF. CDR3 DNA sequence: TGTGCCAGCAGCTTAACGAGGCCAGGAAGAACAGATACGCAGTATTTT.

The V and J genes are TRBV4-1 and TRBJ2-4; TRBD1 aligns across 7 bases. The V gene's germline CDR1 is MGHRA and CDR2 YSYEKL. CDR3 length: 14 amino acids. J gave up 8 bases and V 5 bases, and 9 bases lay outside the gene matches. Written as DNA, the CDR3 is TGCGCCAGCAGCGCACACTCCCAGGGGGACATTCAGTACTTC. Protein sequence: CASSAHSQGDIQYF.

The chain links TRBV9 to TRBJ2-5, with TRBD1 matching over 7 bases. J gave up 4 bases and V 4 bases, and 13 bases lay outside the gene matches. CDR3 size: 16 residues. CDR1 SGDLS and CDR2 YYNGEE come from the germline V gene. The DNA of the CDR3 is TGTGCCAGCAGCTCCAACCCCGGGACAGAAGGAGAGACCCAGTACTTC. Its translation: CASSSNPGTEGETQYF.

This clonotype was found a few times. The chain couples TRBV12-3 or TRBV12-4 to TRBJ1-4; maybe TRBD1 (5 bases). The V gene lost 3 bases and the J gene lost 8 bases, with 22 bases spanning the gap. This CDR3 region has 17 residues. The CDR3 reads CASSFGGFGLFGEKLFF. CDR3 coding DNA: TGTGCCAGCAGTTTCGGGGGGTTCGGGCTTTTCGGAGAAAAACTGTTTTTT.

Only a few counts were recorded for this clonotype. CDR3 residues: CASSEQGNYGYTF. CDR3 nucleotides: TGCGCCAGCAGCGAACAGGGAAACTATGGCTACACCTTC. The chain combines TRBV5-1 with TRBJ1-2; D may be TRBD1 (6 bases). Germline V gives CDR1 SGHRS, CDR2 YFSETQ. The V and J ends lost 4 bases and 2 bases respectively, with 9 bases between them. This CDR3 is 13 amino acids long.

The table lists this clonotype with many counts. V is TRBV29-1 and J is TRBJ2-1, with D possibly matching TRBD1 (5 bases). The V gene lost 3 bases and the J gene lost 5 bases, with 11 bases spanning the gap. Germline V gives CDR1 SQVTM, CDR2 ANQGSEA. The CDR3 totals 13 residues. Written as DNA, the CDR3 is TGCAGCGTTGATCGCCAGGGTAACAATGAGCAGTTCTTC. Protein: CSVDRQGNNEQFF.

The CDR3 loop is CASTTSAGTEAFF. CDR3 nucleotides: TGTGCCAGCACTACATCGGCAGGCACTGAAGCTTTCTTT. The V call is TRBV6-1, the J call TRBJ1-1, with D uncertain. The germline gives CDR1 MNHNS, CDR2 SASEGT. The V gene lost 7 bases and the J gene lost 4 bases, with 13 bases spanning the gap. This CDR3 is built from 13 residues.

This clonotype was seen more than once but under ten times. V usage is TRBV4-2 and J usage is TRBJ1-1, with D possibly TRBD1 on 5 matching bases. Germline V CDR1 and CDR2: LGHNA, YNFKEQ. This CDR3 spans 15 amino acids. The ends were cut back, 0 bases at V and 6 bases at J, with 14 bases in the middle. The CDR3 sequence: CASSQDVAGLAEAFF. The CDR3 bases are TGTGCCAGCAGCCAAGACGTGGCAGGGTTGGCTGAAGCTTTCTTT.

This clonotype is a singleton in its sample. The V and J genes are TRBV3-1 and TRBJ1-2, with a possible D match to TRBD1 (6 bases). Germline V gene lookup returns CDR1 LGHDT and CDR2 YNNKEL (reference sequence). This CDR3 is built from 16 residues. The ends were cut back, 0 bases at V and 4 bases at J, with 15 bases in the middle. The CDR3 bases are TGTGCCAGCAGCCAAGATTTGAGGCAGGGGCCCTATGGCTACACCTTC. Translation gives CASSQDLRQGPYGYTF.

The chain couples TRBV7-9 to TRBJ2-4; 7 bases fit TRBD2. This CDR3 has 14 amino acids. Trimming cost V 3 bases and J 9 bases; bases outside gene matches: 8. In germline, CDR1 is SEHNR, CDR2 FQNEAQ (reference sequence). CDR3 DNA: TGTGCCAGCAGCTTTCTAGCGGTAACCGGCATTCAGTACTTC. It specifies CASSFLAVTGIQYF.

CDR3 amino acids: CSVVSGRAPSYNEQFF. CDR3 coding DNA: TGCAGCGTTGTTAGCGGGAGGGCCCCCTCCTACAATGAGCAGTTCTTC. The chain links TRBV29-1 to TRBJ2-1; 11 bases map to TRBD2. CDR1 and CDR2 (germline): SQVTM, ANQGSEA. J lost 0 bases, V lost 4 bases, and 5 bases had no gene match. This CDR3 has 16 amino acids.

Only a few counts were recorded for this clonotype. As DNA, the CDR3 is TGTGCCAGCAGCGTAGGCCCGGACCACCCCGGGGAGCTGTTTTTT. Its protein is CASSVGPDHPGELFF. The chain uses TRBV9 and TRBJ2-2; no definite D call. The ends were cut back, 0 bases at V and 6 bases at J, with 12 bases in the middle. This CDR3 contains 15 residues. CDR1 SGDLS and CDR2 YYNGEE come from the germline V gene. Full variable domain (rest looked up from reference TRBV9 and TRBJ2-2): DSGVTQTPKHLITATGQRVTLRCSPRSGDLSVYWYQQSLDQGLQFLIQYYNGEERAKGNILERFSAQQFPDLHSELNLSSLELGDSALYFCASSVGPDHPGELFFGEGSRLTVL.

The rearrangement uses TRBV29-1 and TRBJ1-5, with D unresolved. The germline gives CDR1 SQVTM, CDR2 ANQGSEA. The V end lost 0 bases, the J end lost 0 bases, and 15 bases lay between the germline ends. This CDR3 region has 17 residues. The CDR3 DNA is TGCAGCGTTGAAGACAATTTACGGGCTTATAGCAATCAGCCCCAGCATTTT. Its protein is CSVEDNLRAYSNQPQHF.

In this sample, this clonotype turned up many times. The chain employs TRBV25-1 and TRBJ1-1; TRBD1 aligns across 8 bases. With 5 bases clipped from V and 4 bases from J, the junction kept 6 bases outside the gene matches. CDR1 and CDR2 from the germline V gene are MGHDK and SYGVNS. The CDR3 extends over 14 amino acids. The CDR3, as DNA: TGTGCCAGCAGTAGCGGACAGGGAAGCACTGAAGCTTTCTTT. Protein sequence: CASSSGQGSTEAFF.

The sample holds one count of this clonotype. This chain joins TRBV5-1 and TRBJ2-7, with TRBD1 matching 11 bases. The CDR3 is made up of 15 amino acids. Germline V CDR1 and CDR2: SGHRS, YFSETQ. J lost 3 bases, V lost 6 bases, and 8 bases had no gene match. CDR3 in DNA: TGCGCCAGCAACACCGGGACAGGGGGTTACTACGAGCAGTACTTC. Residues: CASNTGTGGYYEQYF.

This clonotype was picked up many times. This chain links TRBV29-1 with TRBJ1-1, with D perhaps matching TRBD1 (5 bases). The germline V gene has CDR1 SQVTM and CDR2 ANQGSEA. Between the trimmed V and J ends, which lost 3 bases and 7 bases, there was a span of 12 bases. This CDR3 comprises 12 residues. The CDR3 is CSVDGGVDEAFF. CDR3 DNA sequence: TGCAGCGTTGACGGAGGGGTAGATGAAGCTTTCTTT.

This clonotype was picked up a small number of times. The rearrangement uses TRBV27 and TRBJ1-6; no clear D. The CDR3 has 13 amino acids. Germline V gives CDR1 MNHEY, CDR2 SMNVEV (reference sequence). Trimming took off 0 bases at V and 10 bases at J, with 7 bases between the two ends. DNA for the CDR3: TGTGCCAGCAGTTTATCGATTGACTCACCCCTCCACTTT. This sequence encodes CASSLSIDSPLHF.

The J gene is TRBJ2-2, the V gene TRBV29-1, with 12 positions matching TRBD1. CDR3 length: 14 amino acids. Per the germline V gene, CDR1 is SQVTM and CDR2 is ANQGSEA. V lost 6 bases to trimming and J lost 5 bases; unmatched junction nucleotides: 4. CDR3 DNA sequence: TGCAGCGTGGGACAGGGGGCTCGGACCGGGGAGCTGTTTTTT. It encodes CSVGQGARTGELFF.

This clonotype was picked up a small number of times. The J gene is TRBJ2-7, the V gene TRBV5-1; 11 nucleotides match TRBD2. The ends lost 0 bases at V and 7 bases at J; junction bases unmatched: 6. The CDR3 runs to 15 residues. CDR1 and CDR2 from the germline V gene are SGHRS and YFSETQ. The CDR3 DNA reads TGCGCCAGCAGCTTGGTTCTAGCGGGAGGTAGGGAGCAGTACTTC. It is translated as CASSLVLAGGREQYF.

In this sample, this clonotype turned up a few times. This sequence joins TRBV29-1 and TRBJ1-1, with D maybe TRBD1 (5 bases). Germline V gene lookup returns CDR1 SQVTM and CDR2 ANQGSEA. The CDR3 loop spans 12 amino acids. V gave up 5 bases and J gave up 7 bases, with 14 bases separating them. The CDR3 nucleotides read TGCAGCGTTTTATCAGGGTCCTTTGAAGCTTTCTTT. It specifies CSVLSGSFEAFF.

This clonotype was found a few times. The chain links TRBV15 to TRBJ2-3; D is undetermined. This CDR3 has 16 residues. Trimming removed 3 bases at V and 1 base at J, with 14 bases between. Germline V gene lookup returns CDR1 LNHNV and CDR2 YYDKDF (reference sequence). The CDR3 sequence is CATSSRLVYGTDTQYF. In nucleotides, the CDR3 is TGTGCCACCAGCAGCCGACTGGTGTATGGCACAGATACGCAGTATTTT.

The table lists this clonotype with a few counts. The chain uses TRBV20-1 and TRBJ2-3, with unresolved D. Germline CDR1 reads DFQATT; CDR2 reads SNEGSKA (reference sequence). V lost 6 bases and J lost 4, with 11 bases in between. The CDR3 spans 12 residues. The CDR3 bases are TGCAGTGCGCGCCTACCTCCAGATACGCAGTATTTT. It translates to CSARLPPDTQYF.

The rearrangement joins TRBV7-2 to TRBJ1-3; TRBD1 matches at 9 bases. The CDR3 is 15 amino acids. The germline V gene has CDR1 SGHTA and CDR2 FQGNSA. With V trimmed by 5 bases and J by 2 bases, 4 bases remained unmatched. CDR3 protein: CASSVDRGPGNTIYF. The CDR3 DNA sequence: TGTGCCAGCAGCGTGGACAGGGGTCCTGGAAACACCATATATTTT. Complete variable domain (other parts from reference TRBV7-2 and TRBJ1-3): GAGVSQSPSNKVTEKGKDVELRCDPISGHTALYWYRQSLGQGLEFLIYFQGNSAPDKSGLPSDRFSAERTGGSVSTLTIQRTQQEDSAVYLCASSVDRGPGNTIYFGEGSWLTVV.

This clonotype was seen only a few times. This chain links TRBV5-1 with TRBJ2-1, with D tentatively TRBD1 (6 bases). CDR3 size: 16 residues. The V end was cut by 1 base, the J end by 5 bases, with 16 bases between. Germline CDR1 SGHRS, CDR2 YFSETQ. The CDR3 region has the DNA TGCGCCAGCAGCTTGTCCGGACAGTCTCTGAACAATGAGCAGTTCTTC. As protein: CASSLSGQSLNNEQFF. Complete variable domain (other parts from reference TRBV5-1 and TRBJ2-1): KAGVTQTPRYLIKTRGQQVTLSCSPISGHRSVSWYQQTPGQGLQFLFEYFSETQRNKGNFPGRFSGRQFSNSRSEMNVSTLELGDSALYLCASSLSGQSLNNEQFFGPGTRLTVL.

This chain joins TRBV21-1 and TRBJ2-7; TRBD1 reflects the table's D call only, with no check against the DNA. TRBV21-1 is a pseudogene segment. The CDR3 loop spans 13 amino acids. Here the CDR3 DNA reads TGTGCCAGCAGGGGGGAGAAGACCTACGAGCAGTACTTC. Translating gives CASRGEKTYEQYF.

The CDR3 loop reads CASRDPTGLAYTF. The CDR3 coding sequence is TGTGCCAGCAGGGATCCGACGGGCCTTGCCTACACCTTC. The chain links TRBV25-1 to TRBJ1-2; D unresolved. This CDR3 has 13 amino acids. Germline CDR1 is MGHDK and CDR2 is SYGVNS. Trimming left V 6 bases short and J 10 bases short, with 18 bases between.

The gene calls are TRBV3-1 and TRBJ2-5; 9 bases line up with TRBD2. Per germline, CDR1 LGHDT and CDR2 YNNKEL (reference sequence). The trim removed 0 bases at V and 5 bases at J, leaving 7 bases unmatched. This CDR3 has 16 amino acids. The CDR3 sequence is CASSQDPVSGSETQYF. The CDR3 DNA is TGTGCCAGCAGCCAAGACCCGGTTAGCGGGAGCGAGACCCAGTACTTC.

This clonotype was seen only a few times. The chain carries TRBV12-3 or TRBV12-4 and TRBJ2-1, with 14 bases that match TRBD2. The CDR3 spans 14 residues. V was clipped by 6 bases and J by 9 bases; unmatched bases: 4. The CDR3 bases are TGTGCCAGCAGGCCGGGACTAGCGGGAGCTGAGCAGTTCTTC. It codes for CASRPGLAGAEQFF.